What follows is one T cell receptor beta chain and its context. Antigen specificity is unknown. MiXCR, applied by TCRdb to the 5' RACE reads, yields one record per CDR3 protein. The data show about 210,000 distinct CDR3 sequences, with around 7.9% seen just once and 14% held by the top ten. J gave up 3 bases and V 7 bases, and 11 bases lay outside the gene matches. Per germline, CDR1 SEHNR and CDR2 FQNEAQ (reference sequence). This CDR3 has 16 residues. This sample was taken from a study of CD8 T cells in ankylosing spondylitis. General study points: Matched ankylosing spondylitis synovial fluid reportedly showed significant enrichment of disease-linked clones. For ankylosing spondylitis blood, a TCR beta motif of 7 or 8 highly homologous variants appeared characteristic.

J is TRBJ2-2 and V is TRBV7-9; TRBD2 matches 7 bases. The clonotype originates from a male donor with ankylosing spondylitis. The sequencing input was blood, either unsorted or a sorted T cell fraction (not recorded which). This chain's CDR3 is CASTPPRTRDTGELFF. CDR3 nucleotides: TGTGCCAGCACCCCTCCCAGGACTAGAGACACCGGGGAGCTGTTTTTT.